Below, 21 T cell receptor beta chains from the same sample are listed, as sequenced in a study of regulatory T cells in long-lasting Graves disease. Arm-PCR with iRepertoire HTBI primers amplified the CDR3 regions for these TCR beta libraries. TCRdb itself ran the multiplex PCR reads through MiXCR, one entry per CDR3 protein. The sample yields about 470,000 distinct CDR3 sequences, 20% to 25% seen once. The time point was: persistent/refractory GD, antithyroid drugs over 5 years with positive TRAb. Following extraction of RNA from PBMCs, that RNA was used to make the TCR library. The source material was peripheral blood mononuclear cells (PBMCs), sampled when the disease was refractory, from a patient treated with antithyroid drugs. The source of these receptors is a female donor with Graves disease.

In its sample, this clonotype was seen many times. This chain links TRBV13 with TRBJ1-4; tentative D call: TRBD1 (5 bases). This CDR3 has 12 residues. In germline, CDR1 is PRHDT, CDR2 FYEKMQ (reference sequence). V was clipped by 2 bases and J by 8 bases, with 6 bases between them. CDR3 residues: CASSLRDEKLFF. The CDR3 coding sequence is TGTGCCAGCAGCTTAAGGGACGAAAAACTGTTTTTT.

This clonotype was picked up a small number of times. A much larger clone differs from this one at a single base, so this may be a read error. Since no conserved phenylalanine or tryptophan closes the CDR3, a read error is the likely cause. V gene TRBV28 combines with J gene TRBJ1-5, with unresolved D. The CDR3 consists of 13 residues. Trimming left V 0 bases short and J 4 bases short, with 4 bases between. Germline V CDR1 and CDR2: MDHEN, SYDVKM. The DNA of the CDR3 is TGTGCCAGCAGTTTATGGCTTAATCAGCCCCAGCATCTT. Amino acids: CASSLWLNQPQHL.

This clonotype was observed many times. The V and J genes are TRBV6-5 and TRBJ1-2, with no clear D. V lost 4 bases and J 8 bases, leaving 17 bases between the germline ends. In germline, CDR1 is MNHEY, CDR2 SVGAGI. This CDR3 is 14 amino acids long. Here the CDR3 DNA reads TGTGCCAGCAGTTTCTCCGGGCGCCCGTCGGGCTACACCTTC. Its protein product is CASSFSGRPSGYTF.

V and J are TRBV3-1 and TRBJ2-5; 8 nucleotides align to TRBD2. Unmatched junction bases numbered 14, after V lost 0 bases and J lost 5 bases. The CDR3 is 18 amino acids. Germline CDR1 and CDR2: LGHDT and YNNKEL (reference sequence). In DNA form, the CDR3 reads TGTGCCAGCAGCCAAGATCGGGGGGGGGGCCTAGGATTGGAGACCCAGTACTTC. Encoded protein: CASSQDRGGGLGLETQYF.

At least ten counts were recorded for this clonotype. The V gene is TRBV12-3 or TRBV12-4, the J gene TRBJ1-2; D remains unclear. The CDR3 spans 15 residues. V was cut by 0 bases and J by 0 bases, with 8 bases left in between. The CDR3: CASSLAYGSNYGYTF. The DNA for the CDR3 is TGTGCCAGCAGTTTAGCGTACGGCTCTAACTATGGCTACACCTTC.

This clonotype was seen only a few times. V usage is TRBV3-1 and J usage is TRBJ2-4; 12 nucleotides align to TRBD2. The germline gives CDR1 LGHDT, CDR2 YNNKEL (reference sequence). This CDR3 has 20 amino acids. V lost 3 bases and J lost 0; bases outside the gene matches: 12. As DNA, the CDR3 is TGTGCCAGCAGCCAGGGAGGACTAGCGGGACCCCGAGTAGCCAAAAACATTCAGTACTTC. This encodes CASSQGGLAGPRVAKNIQYF.

The chain uses TRBV5-1 and TRBJ2-7; possible D gene TRBD1, 5 bases. Trimming took off 0 bases at V and 5 bases at J, with 12 bases between the two ends. Germline loops: CDR1 SGHRS, CDR2 YFSETQ. The CDR3 runs 14 residues. Here the CDR3 DNA reads TGCGCCAGCAGCTTGGTCGAATTAGGGGACGAGCAGTACTTC. It encodes CASSLVELGDEQYF. Filled out from reference TRBV5-1 and TRBJ2-7, the complete variable domain reads KAGVTQTPRYLIKTRGQQVTLSCSPISGHRSVSWYQQTPGQGLQFLFEYFSETQRNKGNFPGRFSGRQFSNSRSEMNVSTLELGDSALYLCASSLVELGDEQYFGPGTRLTVT.

J is TRBJ2-7 and V is TRBV30; D unresolved. CDR3 length: 12 residues. The V gene lost 0 bases and the J gene lost 6 bases, with 9 bases spanning the gap. CDR1 GTSNPN and CDR2 SVGIG come from the germline V gene (reference sequence). The CDR3 loop is CAWSVVGREQYF. CDR3 coding DNA: TGTGCCTGGAGTGTAGTGGGTCGCGAGCAGTACTTC.

The chain recombines TRBV10-3 with TRBJ1-4; unclear D gene. V lost 10 bases and J 8 bases, leaving 17 bases between the germline ends. The germline V gene has CDR1 ENHRY and CDR2 SYGVKD. This CDR3 is 13 amino acids long. The CDR3 nucleotides read TGTGCCAGCCAAAATTTCGGAGGAGAAAAACTGTTTTTT. This encodes CASQNFGGEKLFF.

This clonotype has at least ten counts. This chain uses TRBV28 with TRBJ2-7, with TRBD1 matching over 7 bases. The junction had 5 bases not matched to a gene; V was cut back by 4 bases and J by 2 bases. The CDR3 spans 14 residues. Germline-derived CDR1 and CDR2 are MDHEN and SYDVKM. CDR3 nucleotides: TGTGCCAGCAGTTCGCCGGGACAGCCCTACGAGCAGTACTTC. This gives the protein CASSSPGQPYEQYF.

This sequence joins TRBV7-9 and TRBJ2-7; 8 nucleotides align to TRBD1. CDR1 is SEHNR and CDR2 is FQNEAQ in the germline V gene (reference sequence). Germline trimming cut 6 bases from V and 3 bases from J; bases unmatched to any gene: 13. The CDR3 consists of 16 residues. CDR3 residues: CASRPTDRAPYYEQYF. For the CDR3, the DNA is TGTGCCAGCAGACCTACGGACAGGGCACCATACTACGAGCAGTACTTC.

The V gene is TRBV5-1, the J gene TRBJ2-3; TRBD2 matches 11 bases. This CDR3 region has 16 residues. Germline values: CDR1 SGHRS, CDR2 YFSETQ. V shed 4 bases, J shed 3 bases, and the junction held 7 bases outside the gene matches. The CDR3 DNA reads as TGCGCCAGCAGCCTACTAGCGGGAGATGGTACAGATACGCAGTATTTT. This codes for CASSLLAGDGTDTQYF.

The chain uses TRBV20-1 and TRBJ2-7; TRBD2 matches 7 bases. Germline assignment: CDR1 DFQATT and CDR2 SNEGSKA (reference sequence). The length of the CDR3 is 14 residues. V was clipped by 3 bases and J by 1 base; unmatched bases: 6. The CDR3 DNA reads as TGCAGTGCTAGCATCACTAGCGAGTCCTACGAGCAGTACTTC. It is translated as CSASITSESYEQYF.

This clonotype was found a few times. The chain uses TRBV25-1 and TRBJ2-7; tentative D call: TRBD2 (5 bases). CDR3 length: 12 amino acids. V shed 4 bases and J shed 6 bases, with 10 bases lying between them. CDR1 is MGHDK, CDR2 SYGVNS, per germline. The CDR3 is CASSVSGLEQYF. As DNA, the CDR3 is TGTGCCAGCAGTGTTTCAGGACTCGAGCAGTACTTC.

The chain has TRBV19 and TRBJ1-2; D possibly corresponds to TRBD1 (5 bases). The V end was cut by 6 bases, the J end by 0 bases, with 14 bases between. The CDR3 has 15 residues. The V gene's germline CDR1 is LNHDA and CDR2 SQIVND (reference sequence). CDR3 coding DNA: TGTGCCAGTAGACAGAGGACACCTACTAACTATGGCTACACCTTC. Translated: CASRQRTPTNYGYTF.

The chain uses TRBV14 and TRBJ1-3; 8 bases are shared with TRBD1. CDR3 size: 16 residues. The germline V gene encodes CDR1 SGHDN and CDR2 FVKESK. Losses at the gene ends were 2 bases for V and 2 bases for J; bases not matched to a gene: 5. In DNA form, the CDR3 reads TGTGCCAGCAGCCAATCCGGACAGGGAGCTGGAAACACCATATATTTT. Translated: CASSQSGQGAGNTIYF.

In regard to this clonotype: Just one base apart from a much larger clone, this may be a read error. V is TRBV28 and J is TRBJ1-2, with 8 bases aligning to TRBD1. This CDR3 contains 15 residues. Per germline, CDR1 MDHEN and CDR2 SYDVKM. With V trimmed by 11 bases and J by 6 bases, 17 bases remained unmatched. In DNA, the CDR3 is TGTGCCGGCCTCGGACAGGGAATCTCTGACGATGGCTACACCTTC. Translation gives CAGLGQGISDDGYTF.

Only a few counts were recorded for this clonotype. The chain combines TRBV29-1 with TRBJ1-5; 9 bases are a match to TRBD1. The CDR3 runs to 12 residues. Germline V lookup: CDR1 SQVTM, CDR2 ANQGSEA. Trimming cost V 6 bases and J 7 bases; bases outside gene matches: 4. For the CDR3, the DNA is TGCAGCGTACAGGGGGCAGGGCAGCCCCAGCATTTT. Translation: CSVQGAGQPQHF. The entire variable domain, with the rest obtained from reference TRBV29-1 and TRBJ1-5, is as follows: SAVISQKPSRDICQRGTSLTIQCQVDSQVTMMFWYRQQPGQSLTLIATANQGSEATYESGFVIDKFPISRPNLTFSTLTVSNMSPEDSSIYLCSVQGAGQPQHFGDGTRLSIL.

This clonotype was picked up a small number of times. This chain joins TRBV5-1 and TRBJ1-5, with D uncertain. Germline lookup yields CDR1 SGHRS and CDR2 YFSETQ. The CDR3 totals 12 residues. The germline V and J ends were trimmed by 3 bases and 9 bases, with 10 bases remaining between them. CDR3 in amino acids: CASSSDRRPQHF. The CDR3 DNA reads as TGCGCCAGCAGCTCCGATAGGCGGCCCCAGCATTTT.

This clonotype was counted ten times or more. V gene TRBV2 combines with J gene TRBJ2-2; TRBD1 matches at 10 bases. CDR1 SNHLY and CDR2 FYNNEI come from the germline V gene. CDR3 length equals 14 residues. The junction had 3 bases not matched to a gene; V was cut back by 7 bases and J by 4 bases. The CDR3 nucleotides read TGTGCCAGCATGACAGGGGGCATCACCGGGGAGCTGTTTTTT. Amino acids: CASMTGGITGELFF.

The gene calls are TRBV7-2 and TRBJ2-1, with 7 bases that match TRBD2. The V segment lost 1 base and the J segment 4 bases; nucleotides outside the gene matches: 13. Looked up from germline, CDR1 is SGHTA and CDR2 is FQGNSA. This CDR3 has 18 amino acids. The CDR3 is CASSLVWRETSKYNEQFF. Written as DNA, the CDR3 is TGTGCCAGCAGCTTAGTTTGGCGGGAGACTTCAAAATACAATGAGCAGTTCTTC.